This is a list of T cell receptor beta chains from one sample in a study of control samples from healthy donors and cancer patients. TCRdb's table, derived via immunoSEQ multiplex PCR, lists solely in-frame clones and lacks some. Of 100,000 to 150,000 clones in the sample, 80% to 95% were seen once. The sequencing input was PBMCs. These receptors were taken from an older man with head and neck cancer. CDR3s include the opening cysteine and the closing phenylalanine or tryptophan. A D gene is named only where the DNA matches it firmly. The size entry is marked missing in some rows and otherwise reads once, few, many or a size class.

D: TRBD2
V: TRBV20-1
J: TRBJ2-1
size: NA
DNA: TGCAGTGCTAGTGTGGTAGCGGGAGCTGAGCAGTTCTTC
CDR3: CSASVVAGAEQFF

D: TRBD1
V: TRBV3-1/TRBV3-2
J: TRBJ2-7
size: few
DNA: TGTGCCAGCAGCAACCGACAGGGAAGGGCCTACGAGCAGTACTTC
CDR3: CASSNRQGRAYEQYF

D: NA
V: TRBV20-1
J: TRBJ2-3
size: NA
DNA: TGCAGTGTGGGGACCCGGGATACGCAGTATTTT
CDR3: CSVGTRDTQYF

D: TRBD2
V: TRBV6-5
J: TRBJ2-3
size: NA
DNA: TGTGCCAGCAGTTACTCTAGCGGGAGATCAACAGATACGCAGTATTTT
CDR3: CASSYSSGRSTDTQYF

D: TRBD2
V: TRBV5-1
J: TRBJ2-7
size: NA
DNA: TGCGCCAGCACCCTAAGCTTAAGCGGGAGTAACGAGCAGTACTTC
CDR3: CASTLSLSGSNEQYF

D: TRBD1
V: TRBV10-3
J: TRBJ2-2
size: once
DNA: TGTGCCATCAGGGACGACAGGGTTGACACCGGGGAGCTGTTTTTT
CDR3: CAIRDDRVDTGELFF

D: TRBD2
V: TRBV12-5
J: TRBJ2-1
size: NA
DNA: TGTGCTAGTGGTTTGGTACAGGGACTAGCGGCGAACAATGAGCAGTTCTTC
CDR3: CASGLVQGLAANNEQFF

D: TRBD1
V: TRBV7-6
J: TRBJ2-2
size: NA
DNA: TGTGCCAGCAGCTTAGTGACAGGGACCTCGAACACCGGGGAGCTGTTTTTT
CDR3: CASSLVTGTSNTGELFF

D: NA
V: TRBV6-2/TRBV6-3
J: TRBJ1-2
size: NA
DNA: TGTGCCAGCAGTTGGGCTACAGGCTACACCTTC
CDR3: CASSWATGYTF

D: NA
V: TRBV19
J: TRBJ2-6
size: once
DNA: TGTGCCAGTAGTATCCTCTCAGCTGGGGCCAACGTCCTGACTTTC
CDR3: CASSILSAGANVLTF

D: NA
V: TRBV5-1
J: TRBJ2-3
size: NA
DNA: TGCGCCAGCAGCCCAGGACCGCGGGGAACAGATACGCAGTATTTT
CDR3: CASSPGPRGTDTQYF

D: TRBD2
V: TRBV19
J: TRBJ2-1
size: NA
DNA: TGTGCCAGTAGTCCCGGGACTAGCGGATCCTACAATGAGCAGTTCTTC
CDR3: CASSPGTSGSYNEQFF

D: NA
V: TRBV18
J: TRBJ2-3
size: NA
DNA: TGTGCCAGCTCACCGGGGCAAACAGATACGCAGTATTTT
CDR3: CASSPGQTDTQYF

D: NA
V: TRBV7-2
J: TRBJ1-6
size: NA
DNA: TGTGCCAGCAGCTTGAGTTTTGGGTCACCCCTCCACTTT
CDR3: CASSLSFGSPLHF

D: NA
V: TRBV5-4
J: TRBJ1-1
size: NA
DNA: TGTGCCAGCAGCCGTTTTAGTGAGGCCACTGAAGCTTTCTTT
CDR3: CASSRFSEATEAFF

D: NA
V: TRBV11-3
J: TRBJ2-3
size: NA
DNA: TGTGCCAGCAGCTTAGATCCGGGGGGCACAGATACGCAGTATTTT
CDR3: CASSLDPGGTDTQYF

D: TRBD1
V: TRBV30
J: TRBJ1-4
size: NA
DNA: TGTGCCTGGAGTGTCCAACAGGGGGTTAATGAAAAACTGTTTTTT
CDR3: CAWSVQQGVNEKLFF

D: TRBD2
V: TRBV9
J: TRBJ2-1
size: NA
DNA: TGTGCCAGCAGCGTAGTGGGAGGGGACAATGAGCAGTTCTTC
CDR3: CASSVVGGDNEQFF

D: TRBD2
V: TRBV4-1
J: TRBJ2-5
size: NA
DNA: TGCGCCAGCAGCGGGCTAGCGGACCAAGAGACCCAGTACTTC
CDR3: CASSGLADQETQYF

D: TRBD2
V: TRBV18
J: TRBJ2-7
size: NA
DNA: TGTGCCAGCTCACCACAACGGGAGGTCCACGAGCAGTACTTC
CDR3: CASSPQREVHEQYF

D: NA
V: TRBV9
J: TRBJ2-3
size: NA
DNA: TGTGCCAGCAGCGTATTTAGCCCAGATACGCAGTATTTT
CDR3: CASSVFSPDTQYF

D: NA
V: TRBV7-2
J: TRBJ2-3
size: NA
DNA: TGTGCCAGCAGCTTAGCGGGATTTGTCCCAGATACGCAGTATTTT
CDR3: CASSLAGFVPDTQYF

D: NA
V: TRBV5-1
J: TRBJ1-2
size: once
DNA: TGCGCCAGCAGCTTGGGGGCTAACTATGGCTACACCTTC
CDR3: CASSLGANYGYTF

D: TRBD2
V: TRBV3-1/TRBV3-2
J: TRBJ2-7
size: NA
DNA: TGTGCCAGCAGCCAAGCTTCTAGCGGGAGTCCCTACGAGCAGTACTTC
CDR3: CASSQASSGSPYEQYF

D: NA
V: TRBV19
J: TRBJ1-1
size: NA
DNA: TGTGCCAGTAGTATAGGTAAAACAGGACGAGGCACTGAAGCTTTCTTT
CDR3: CASSIGKTGRGTEAFF

D: NA
V: TRBV3-1/TRBV3-2
J: TRBJ2-7
size: NA
DNA: TGTGCCAGCAGCCCTGGACCAACTTACGAGCAGTACTTC
CDR3: CASSPGPTYEQYF

D: NA
V: TRBV7-6
J: TRBJ1-6
size: NA
DNA: TGTGCCAGCAGTTTAAACCTGATATTTGGCGCTGATTCACCCCTCCACTTT
CDR3: CASSLNLIFGADSPLHF

D: NA
V: TRBV18
J: TRBJ2-5
size: NA
DNA: TGTGCCAGCTCACCACCATCCGCAGAGACCCAGTACTTC
CDR3: CASSPPSAETQYF

D: NA
V: TRBV4-1
J: TRBJ1-2
size: NA
DNA: TGCGCCAGCAGCCAATTACGCGCTAACTATGGCTACACCTTC
CDR3: CASSQLRANYGYTF

D: NA
V: TRBV19
J: TRBJ1-1
size: NA
DNA: TGTGCCAGTAGTATGCTGGGTAGGGGCACTGAAGCTTTCTTT
CDR3: CASSMLGRGTEAFF

D: TRBD1
V: TRBV15
J: TRBJ2-7
size: NA
DNA: TGTGCCACCAGCAGAGCGGACAGGGCCACCTACGAGCAGTACTTC
CDR3: CATSRADRATYEQYF

D: NA
V: TRBV18
J: TRBJ1-2
size: NA
DNA: TGTGCCAGCTCAGAAGGGGAGGGCGATGGCTACACCTTC
CDR3: CASSEGEGDGYTF

D: NA
V: TRBV6-2/TRBV6-3
J: TRBJ2-7
size: NA
DNA: TGTGCCAGCAGTAACAGTCCCTACGAGCAGTACTTC
CDR3: CASSNSPYEQYF

D: NA
V: TRBV3-1/TRBV3-2
J: TRBJ1-1
size: NA
DNA: TGTGCCAGCAGCCAAGTGGGTGCGCACACTGAAGCTTTCTTT
CDR3: CASSQVGAHTEAFF

D: NA
V: TRBV3-1/TRBV3-2
J: TRBJ2-3
size: NA
DNA: TGTGCCAGCAGCCAAGCCGCTAGCGGCACAGATACGCAGTATTTT
CDR3: CASSQAASGTDTQYF

D: NA
V: TRBV7-6
J: TRBJ2-3
size: NA
DNA: TGTGCCAGCAGCCCCTTCGGCGTCTCGGATACGCAGTATTTT
CDR3: CASSPFGVSDTQYF

D: TRBD2
V: TRBV9
J: TRBJ2-1
size: NA
DNA: TGTGCCAGCAGCGTTGCGGGAGACTCCTACAATGAGCAGTTCTTC
CDR3: CASSVAGDSYNEQFF

D: TRBD1
V: TRBV6-5
J: TRBJ2-7
size: NA
DNA: TGTGCCAGCAGTATGACAGGGGATACGCGAGGGCAGTACTTC
CDR3: CASSMTGDTRGQYF

D: TRBD1
V: TRBV5-4
J: TRBJ1-4
size: NA
DNA: TGTGCCAGCAGCGCGACAGGGGGGAATGAAAAACTGTTTTTT
CDR3: CASSATGGNEKLFF

D: NA
V: TRBV5-1
J: TRBJ2-5
size: NA
DNA: TGCGCCAGCAGCCCACCTCGCGGGGAAACGGAGACCCAGTACTTC
CDR3: CASSPPRGETETQYF

D: TRBD1
V: TRBV6-2/TRBV6-3
J: TRBJ2-1
size: once
DNA: TGTGCCAGCAGTTACAGGGACAGCTACAATGAGCAGTTCTTC
CDR3: CASSYRDSYNEQFF

D: NA
V: TRBV5-1
J: TRBJ2-3
size: once
DNA: TGCGCCAGCAGCTTGGGAGCGGCAGATACGCAGTATTTT
CDR3: CASSLGAADTQYF